These 2 T cell receptor beta chains were all obtained from the same sample, sequenced in a study of blood T cell repertoires in COVID-19. Produced via immunoSEQ multiplex PCR; TCRdb's table is partial and in-frame only. The sample holds 200,000 to 250,000 clones; just over 85% are singletons and the top ten take about 15%. The sample was PBMCs or T cells enriched from blood (not recorded which). The receptors were gathered from a woman between 45 and 65 years old with acute COVID-19.

The chain couples TRBV11-2 to TRBJ1-1, with 7 bases matching TRBD1. The CDR3 loop spans 12 amino acids. J was trimmed by 8 bases and V by 5 bases; bases with no gene match: 5. Germline assignment: CDR1 SGHAT and CDR2 FQNNGV. CDR3 region: CASSPDRWEAFF. DNA for the CDR3: TGTGCCAGCAGCCCGGACAGGTGGGAAGCTTTCTTT.

This chain uses TRBV9 with TRBJ2-6; tentative D call: TRBD1 (6 bases). Deletions cut 0 bases from V and 0 bases from J, with 16 bases between. This CDR3 spans 19 amino acids. Germline loops: CDR1 SGDLS, CDR2 YYNGEE. The DNA of the CDR3 is TGTGCCAGCAGCGTAGCTCCGACAGGTTCCCGCTCTGGGGCCAACGTCCTGACTTTC. Protein sequence: CASSVAPTGSRSGANVLTF.